The 3 T cell receptor beta chains below all came from one sample that was sequenced in a study of blood T cell repertoires in COVID-19. Using immunoSEQ multiplex PCR, the repertoire was profiled, and TCRdb retains in-frame clones only, with some absent. The table has some 80,000 clones, 70% to 90% seen once. The specimen sequenced was peripheral blood. The receptor source for this set is a woman of 80 years or more with active or convalescent COVID-19.

The rearrangement uses TRBV28 and TRBJ2-7; D call uncertain. V shed 8 bases and J shed 2 bases, with 19 bases lying between them. The CDR3 is 15 residues long. Germline V gives CDR1 MDHEN, CDR2 SYDVKM. The CDR3 coding sequence is TGTGCCAGCCGCGCCGGTAGAAACCCGGCCTACGAGCAGTACTTC. This gives the protein CASRAGRNPAYEQYF.

The rearrangement uses TRBV10-3 and TRBJ2-7; TRBD1 matches at 8 bases. The CDR3 totals 12 residues. V was clipped by 4 bases and J by 7 bases; unmatched bases: 3. CDR1 is ENHRY and CDR2 is SYGVKD in the germline V gene. The DNA for the CDR3 is TGTGCCATCAGTGTGGACAGGGATGAGCAGTACTTC. Translating it yields CAISVDRDEQYF.

The chain has TRBV6-5 and TRBJ1-6, with a weak D call TRBD1 (6 bases). Germline-derived CDR1 and CDR2 are MNHEY and SVGAGI. The CDR3 sequence is 15 residues long. Trimming removed 6 bases from V and 6 bases from J, with 15 bases in between. The CDR3 sequence is CASRPGGATNSPLHF. CDR3 bases: TGTGCCAGCAGACCGGGGGGGGCCACTAATTCACCCCTCCACTTT.